This TCR beta chain was sequenced during a study of PD-L1 blockade in urothelial cancer. CDR3 length equals 14 residues. CDR1 and CDR2 (germline): MNHNS, SASEGT. Unmatched junction bases numbered 4, after V lost 6 bases and J lost 4 bases. Repertoires were generated with immunoSEQ multiplex PCR, while TCRdb's copy carries only in-frame clones and drops some. Of about 20,000 clones detected, 88% appear once; the ten largest clones hold 3.5% to 4.5%. The sequencing used PBMCs, collected around atezolizumab (anti-PD-L1) treatment. The J gene is TRBJ2-3, the V gene TRBV6-1; 10 nucleotides line up with TRBD2. This clonotype was sampled from a man aged 50-59 years with urothelial cancer. CDR3 sequence: CASRRTSGSDTQYF. DNA of the CDR3: TGTGCCAGCAGAAGGACTAGCGGATCAGATACGCAGTATTTT.